This TCR beta chain was captured by sequencing in a study of tumor-infiltrating lymphocytes in primary liver carcinoma. DNA and RNA were both co-extracted from about 19-30 mg of bulk tissue that had not been sorted. TCR beta cDNA was reverse-transcribed from about 500 ng of total RNA. The reaction used a constant-region primer and ProtoScript II reverse transcriptase. Generation of the TCR beta libraries relied on three nested multiplex PCR rounds using slightly modified ARM-PCR. The opening two PCR rounds, approximately 10 cycles each, paired TRBV1-TRBV30 forward primers with a C-beta reverse primer. One entry per CDR3 protein, called by TCRdb with MiXCR from the multiplex PCR reads. The sample yields just over 30,000 distinct CDR3 sequences, around two thirds seen once. Regarding this clonotype: No antigen is known for it. Since the CDR3 does not end with the conserved phenylalanine or tryptophan, this likely comes from a read error.

Study observations and caveats: Whereas tumor region pairs overlapped more, tumor-adjacent and tumor-blood pairs overlapped less.

From germline, CDR1 is LNHDA and CDR2 SQIVND (reference sequence). With 8 bases clipped from V and 6 bases from J, the junction kept 9 bases outside the gene matches. The CDR3 extends over 14 amino acids. The sample taken for sequencing was liver tumor tissue from sampling region 3. Sample subset: tumor region T3, left-lateral pole. The gene calls are TRBV19 and TRBJ2-2; the match to TRBD2 covers 7 bases. The clonotype was recovered from a woman aged 30 to 39 with primary liver carcinoma and hepatitis B virus infection. The CDR3 is CASGTGGFAGELFS. In nucleotides, the CDR3 is TGTGCCAGTGGGACGGGGGGTTTCGCCGGGGAGCTGTTTTCT.